A selection of T cell receptor beta chains follows, all from one sample in a study of T cell responses to AZD1222 COVID-19 vaccine. The repertoire was sequenced with immunoSEQ multiplex PCR; TCRdb's copy has only in-frame clones and lacks some. The sample yields 72,000 or so clones, more than 90% seen once. The sample was peripheral blood, taken on day 0 of AZD1222 vaccination. These TCRs come from an adult in good health. Both conserved end residues are part of each CDR3. The D gene is left open where the match is weak. Some rows have no size entry. The others give once, few or many, or a class for an expanded clone.

V	J	D	size	CDR3	DNA
TRBV9	TRBJ1-2	.	.	CASSSGGGARGYTF	TGTGCCAGCAGCTCCGGCGGCGGGGCTCGCGGCTACACCTTC
TRBV28	TRBJ2-1	.	.	CASSLDSINEQFF	TGTGCCAGCAGTCTCGACTCGATCAATGAGCAGTTCTTC
TRBV23-1	TRBJ2-2	TRBD1	.	CASSQCKQGVDTGELFF	TGCGCCAGCAGTCAATGTAAACAGGGGGTGGACACCGGGGAGCTGTTTTTT
TRBV7-6	TRBJ1-4	.	.	CASSATQGTNEKLFF	TGTGCCAGCAGCGCAACGCAGGGGACTAATGAAAAACTGTTTTTT
TRBV24-1	TRBJ2-7	TRBD2	.	CATKLGTSGGDSYEQYF	TGTGCCACCAAGCTAGGGACTAGCGGGGGAGATTCCTACGAGCAGTACTTC
TRBV7-9	TRBJ2-5	.	once	CASSLFGETQYF	TGTGCCAGCAGCTTATTCGGGGAGACCCAGTACTTC
TRBV3-1/TRBV3-2	TRBJ1-5	.	once	CASSSNGGGNQPQHF	TGTGCCAGCAGTTCAAACGGGGGCGGCAATCAGCCCCAGCATTTT
TRBV11-2	TRBJ1-2	.	.	CASSLGSLGNGYTF	TGTGCCAGCAGCTTAGGCTCGTTAGGGAATGGCTACACCTTC
TRBV6-6	TRBJ2-4	.	.	CASGDPSGLDKNIQYF	TGTGCCAGCGGGGACCCGTCAGGGCTCGATAAAAACATTCAGTACTTC
TRBV19	TRBJ1-5	.	.	CASTRRDGHNQPQHF	TGTGCCAGTACCCGAAGGGACGGACACAATCAGCCCCAGCATTTT
TRBV6-5	TRBJ1-2	.	.	CASSLERGQVAGYTF	TGTGCCAGCAGCCTGGAGCGGGGTCAAGTTGCTGGCTACACCTTC
TRBV30	TRBJ2-3	.	.	CACTMSTDTQYF	TGTGCCTGCACCATGAGCACAGATACGCAGTATTTT
TRBV5-5	TRBJ1-4	.	.	CASSLVLTAPFNNEKLFF	TGTGCCAGCAGCTTGGTCCTGACGGCGCCGTTTAATAATGAAAAACTGTTTTTT
TRBV4-2	TRBJ2-3	.	.	CASSQGGQVLDTQYF	TGTGCCAGCAGCCAAGGAGGTCAAGTTTTGGATACGCAGTATTTT
TRBV7-8	TRBJ1-1	TRBD1	once	CASSARQGLNTEAFF	TGTGCCAGCAGCGCCCGACAGGGGTTGAACACTGAAGCTTTCTTT
TRBV28	TRBJ2-3	.	.	CASSLPDLGSLGTQYF	TGTGCCAGCAGCCTGCCGGACCTGGGGTCCCTCGGTACGCAGTATTTT
TRBV6-5	TRBJ1-3	.	.	CASRGVLSSGNTIYF	TGTGCCAGCAGGGGAGTCCTTAGCTCTGGAAACACCATATATTTT
TRBV24-1	TRBJ1-2	.	.	CATSGGGVEGYTF	TGTGCCACCAGTGGGGGAGGTGTGGAGGGCTACACCTTC
TRBV3-1/TRBV3-2	TRBJ2-1	TRBD2	.	CASSSRIRGRASREQFF	TGTGCCAGCAGCTCCAGGATTCGCGGGAGGGCCTCTCGCGAGCAGTTCTTC
TRBV18	TRBJ1-2	.	.	CASSPGIKTEYGYTF	TGTGCCAGCTCACCGGGAATCAAGACCGAGTATGGCTACACCTTC
TRBV11-3	TRBJ1-1	.	few	CASSPTRGTEAFF	TGTGCCAGCAGCCCCACCCGAGGCACTGAAGCTTTCTTT
TRBV6-6	TRBJ1-5	TRBD1	.	CASSYGGQEINQPQHF	TGTGCCAGCAGTTATGGGGGACAGGAGATCAATCAGCCCCAGCATTTT
TRBV11-3	TRBJ2-3	.	.	CASSFGGGTDTQYF	TGTGCCAGCAGCTTTGGCGGAGGCACAGATACGCAGTATTTT
TRBV18	TRBJ2-7	.	.	CASSPLGTQYYEQYF	TGTGCCAGCTCACCACTCGGGACTCAATACTACGAGCAGTACTTC
TRBV19	TRBJ1-2	.	.	CASSIFESGGYTF	TGTGCCAGTAGTATTTTTGAGTCTGGTGGCTACACCTTC
TRBV7-8	TRBJ1-3	.	.	CASSRGTGLANTIYF	TGTGCCAGCAGCCGGGGGACGGGGCTCGCGAACACCATATATTTT
TRBV10-3	TRBJ2-6	.	.	CAIRPTGTGANVLTF	TGTGCCATCAGGCCAACAGGGACTGGGGCCAACGTCCTGACTTTC
TRBV10-3	TRBJ1-5	TRBD1	.	CAISEEGARQPQHF	TGTGCCATCAGTGAGGAGGGGGCGCGTCAGCCCCAGCATTTT
TRBV11-3	TRBJ1-1	TRBD1	.	CASSLFSGQGGPEAFF	TGTGCCAGCAGCTTATTTTCGGGACAGGGAGGCCCTGAAGCTTTCTTT
TRBV7-4	TRBJ2-6	.	.	CASSNKPGANVLTF	TGTGCCAGCAGCAATAAACCTGGGGCCAACGTCCTGACTTTC
TRBV5-1	TRBJ1-6	.	.	CASSLRAAGNRSPLHF	TGCGCCAGCAGCTTGCGCGCGGCAGGGAATAGGTCACCCCTCCACTTT
TRBV30	TRBJ1-6	TRBD1	.	CAWSEAGGSPLHF	TGTGCCTGGAGTGAGGCAGGGGGTTCACCCCTCCACTTT
TRBV24-1	TRBJ2-5	.	.	CATSDGGRGRETQYF	TGTGCCACCAGTGATGGGGGACGGGGGAGAGAGACCCAGTACTTC
TRBV7-9	TRBJ2-7	.	.	CASSPASYEQYF	TGTGCCAGCAGCCCAGCAAGTTACGAGCAGTACTTC
TRBV13	TRBJ2-7	.	.	CASSSDSSGILYEQYF	TGTGCCAGCAGCTCCGACAGCTCGGGGATCCTCTACGAGCAGTACTTC
TRBV6-6	TRBJ2-5	.	.	CASSFQETQYF	TGTGCCAGCAGTTTCCAAGAGACCCAGTACTTC
TRBV19	TRBJ2-3	TRBD2	.	CASSPLAGGRDTQYF	TGTGCCAGTAGCCCCCTAGCGGGGGGGAGAGATACGCAGTATTTT